Sequencing of this T cell receptor beta chain was carried out in a study of T-cell reconstitution after alpha-beta-depleted transplantation in children. This clonotype was counted many times. The target antigen is unknown. Unique molecular identifiers were incorporated during preparation of the TCRbeta library. TCRdb reprocessed the PCR reads with MiXCR, giving one entry per CDR3 protein. The profile shows hundreds of thousands of distinct CDR3 sequences, approximately 8.9% of them singletons. CDR1 is ENHRY, CDR2 SYGVKD, per germline. The CDR3 runs to 14 residues. Trimming shortened V by 4 bases and J by 9 bases, and 13 bases separated the two germline ends. Study-wide points: Reportedly, roughly two months post-transplant, alpha-beta T cells arose from several hundred expanded graft clones. After one year, T-cell counts and TCRbeta diversity mostly came from new T cells.

The chain carries TRBV10-3 and TRBJ1-6; tentative D call: TRBD1 (6 bases). The starting material was PBMCs, mostly from graft donor cells, obtained 180 days after TCRalphabeta/CD19-depleted stem cell transplant. This sequence was found in a male patient between 10 and 17 years old who had a stem cell transplant for acute lymphoblastic leukemia, so the T cells may come from the graft donor. CDR3 bases: TGTGCCATCAGTGGGGGGGCGCCTAGTTCACCCCTCCACTTT. Translating gives CAISGGAPSSPLHF.